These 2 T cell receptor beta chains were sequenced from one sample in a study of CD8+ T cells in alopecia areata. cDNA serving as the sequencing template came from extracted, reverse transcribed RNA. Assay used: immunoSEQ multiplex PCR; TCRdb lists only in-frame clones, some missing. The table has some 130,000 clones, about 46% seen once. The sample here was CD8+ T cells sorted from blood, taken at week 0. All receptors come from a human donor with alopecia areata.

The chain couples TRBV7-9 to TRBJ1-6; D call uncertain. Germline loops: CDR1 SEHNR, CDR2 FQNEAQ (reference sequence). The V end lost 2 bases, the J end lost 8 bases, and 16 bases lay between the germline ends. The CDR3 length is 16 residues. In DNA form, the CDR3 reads TGTGCCAGCAGCTTATGGGCTGATCCTGCGGATTCACCCCTCCACTTT. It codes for CASSLWADPADSPLHF.

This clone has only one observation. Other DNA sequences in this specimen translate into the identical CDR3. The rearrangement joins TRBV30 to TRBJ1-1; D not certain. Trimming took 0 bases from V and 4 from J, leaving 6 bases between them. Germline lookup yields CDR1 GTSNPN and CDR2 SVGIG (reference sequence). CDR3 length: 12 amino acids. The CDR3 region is CAWSVTGTEAFF. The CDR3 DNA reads TGTGCCTGGAGTGTAACTGGCACTGAAGCTTTCTTT.